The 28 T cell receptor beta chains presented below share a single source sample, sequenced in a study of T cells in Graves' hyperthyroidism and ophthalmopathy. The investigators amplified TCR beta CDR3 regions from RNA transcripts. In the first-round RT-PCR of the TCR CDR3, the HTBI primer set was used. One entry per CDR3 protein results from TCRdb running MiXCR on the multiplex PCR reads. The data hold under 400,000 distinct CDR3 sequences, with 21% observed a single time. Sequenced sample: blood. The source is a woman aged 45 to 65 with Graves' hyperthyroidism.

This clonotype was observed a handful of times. The CDR3 DNA reads TGTGCCAGCAGCCTACCCCCTGGAAACACCATATATTTT. It yields the protein CASSLPPGNTIYF. The V gene is TRBV5-6, the J gene TRBJ1-3; D unresolved. Per germline, CDR1 SGHDT and CDR2 YYEEEE. This CDR3 is built from 13 residues. V was cut by 4 bases and J by 2 bases, with 7 bases left in between.

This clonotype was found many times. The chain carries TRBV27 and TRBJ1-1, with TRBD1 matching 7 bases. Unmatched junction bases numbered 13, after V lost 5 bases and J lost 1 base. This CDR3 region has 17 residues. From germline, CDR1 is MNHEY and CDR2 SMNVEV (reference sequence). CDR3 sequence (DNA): TGTGCCAGCAGTCCCTCCCCGACAGGGTGGGGGAACACTGAAGCTTTCTTT. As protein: CASSPSPTGWGNTEAFF.

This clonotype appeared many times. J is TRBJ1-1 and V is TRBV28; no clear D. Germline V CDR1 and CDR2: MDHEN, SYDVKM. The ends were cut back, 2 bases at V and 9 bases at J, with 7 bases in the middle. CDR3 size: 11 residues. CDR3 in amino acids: CASSLTHKAFF. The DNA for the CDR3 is TGTGCCAGCAGTTTAACCCACAAAGCTTTCTTT.

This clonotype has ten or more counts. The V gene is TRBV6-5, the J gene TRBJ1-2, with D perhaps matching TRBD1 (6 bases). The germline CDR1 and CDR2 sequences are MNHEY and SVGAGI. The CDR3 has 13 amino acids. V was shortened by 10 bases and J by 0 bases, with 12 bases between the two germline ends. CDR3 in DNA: TGTGCCACCGGTTACAGGGCTAACTATGGCTACACCTTC. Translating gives CATGYRANYGYTF.

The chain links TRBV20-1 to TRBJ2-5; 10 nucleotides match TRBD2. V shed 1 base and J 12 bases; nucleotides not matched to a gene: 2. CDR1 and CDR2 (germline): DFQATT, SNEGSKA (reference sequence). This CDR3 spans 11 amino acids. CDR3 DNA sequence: TGCAGTGCTAGAGTTAGCGGGAGGAAGTACTTC. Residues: CSARVSGRKYF.

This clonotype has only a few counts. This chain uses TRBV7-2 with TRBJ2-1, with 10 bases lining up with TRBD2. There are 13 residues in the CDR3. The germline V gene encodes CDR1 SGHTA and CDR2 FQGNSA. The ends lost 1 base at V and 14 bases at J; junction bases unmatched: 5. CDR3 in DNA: TGTGCCAGCAGCTTAGAAGTTCTAGCGGGAGAGTTCTTC. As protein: CASSLEVLAGEFF.

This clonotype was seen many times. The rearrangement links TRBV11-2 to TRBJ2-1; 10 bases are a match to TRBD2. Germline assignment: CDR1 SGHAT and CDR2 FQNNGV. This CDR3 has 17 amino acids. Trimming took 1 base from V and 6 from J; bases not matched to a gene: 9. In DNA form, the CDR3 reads TGTGCCAGCAGCTTAGGTAGCGGGGGGTACCCCTCCAATGAGCAGTTCTTC. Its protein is CASSLGSGGYPSNEQFF.

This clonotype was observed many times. The CDR3 region has the DNA TGTGCCAGCAGTATCCGGGACATATACAATGAGCAGTTCTTC. Translated: CASSIRDIYNEQFF. This sequence joins TRBV27 and TRBJ2-1, with D maybe TRBD1 (6 bases). There are 14 residues in the CDR3. V lost 5 bases to trimming and J lost 4 bases, with 12 bases between them. CDR1 and CDR2 (germline): MNHEY, SMNVEV (reference sequence).

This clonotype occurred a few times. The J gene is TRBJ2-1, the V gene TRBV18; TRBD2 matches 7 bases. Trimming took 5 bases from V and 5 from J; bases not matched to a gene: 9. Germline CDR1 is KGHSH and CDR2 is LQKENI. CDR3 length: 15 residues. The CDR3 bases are TGTGCCAGCTCAATTGGTCTCGGGGGGAACAATGAGCAGTTCTTC. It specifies CASSIGLGGNNEQFF.

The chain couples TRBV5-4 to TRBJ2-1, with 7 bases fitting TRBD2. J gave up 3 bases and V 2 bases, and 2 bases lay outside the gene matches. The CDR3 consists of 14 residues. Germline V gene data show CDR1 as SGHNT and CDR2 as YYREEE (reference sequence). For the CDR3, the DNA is TGTGCCAGCAGCTTTGAGCGGGACTACAATGAGCAGTTCTTC. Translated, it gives CASSFERDYNEQFF.

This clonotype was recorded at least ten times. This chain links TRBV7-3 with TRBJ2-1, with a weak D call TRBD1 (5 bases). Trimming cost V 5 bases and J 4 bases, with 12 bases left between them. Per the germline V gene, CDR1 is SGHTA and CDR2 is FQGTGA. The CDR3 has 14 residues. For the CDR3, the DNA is TGTGCCAGCAGCCCCGACAGCACTTACAATGAGCAGTTCTTC. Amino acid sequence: CASSPDSTYNEQFF.

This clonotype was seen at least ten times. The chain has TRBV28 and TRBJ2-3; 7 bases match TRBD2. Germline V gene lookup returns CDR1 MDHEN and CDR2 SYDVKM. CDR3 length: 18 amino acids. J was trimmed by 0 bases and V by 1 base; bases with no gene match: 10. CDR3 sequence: CASSLSKTSSASTDTQYF. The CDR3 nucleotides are TGTGCCAGCAGTTTATCAAAGACTAGCTCAGCTAGCACAGATACGCAGTATTTT.

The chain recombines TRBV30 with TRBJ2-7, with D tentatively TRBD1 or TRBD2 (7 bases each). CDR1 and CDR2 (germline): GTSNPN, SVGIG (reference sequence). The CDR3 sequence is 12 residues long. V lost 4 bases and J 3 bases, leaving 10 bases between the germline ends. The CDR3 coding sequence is TGTGCCTGGACCAGGGGGGGCTACGAGCAGTACTTC. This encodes CAWTRGGYEQYF.

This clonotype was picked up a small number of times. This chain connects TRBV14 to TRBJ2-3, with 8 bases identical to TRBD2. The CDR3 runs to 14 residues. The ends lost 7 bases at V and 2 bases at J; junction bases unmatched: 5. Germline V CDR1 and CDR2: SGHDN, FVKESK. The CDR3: CASTERGYTDTQYF. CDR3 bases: TGTGCCAGCACCGAGCGGGGGTACACAGATACGCAGTATTTT.

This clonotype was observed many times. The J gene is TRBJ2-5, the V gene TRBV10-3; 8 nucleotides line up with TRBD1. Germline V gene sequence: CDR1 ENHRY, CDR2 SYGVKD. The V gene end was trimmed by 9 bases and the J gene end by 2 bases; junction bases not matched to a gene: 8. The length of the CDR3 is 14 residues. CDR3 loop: CAISDRAIQETQYF. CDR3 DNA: TGTGCCATTTCGGACAGGGCCATTCAAGAGACCCAGTACTTC.

CDR3 DNA sequence: TGTGCCAGCAGTTCAACTTGGAAAGAGACCCAGTACTTC. Protein sequence: CASSSTWKETQYF. The chain carries TRBV6-1 and TRBJ2-5; no clear D gene. Germline lookup yields CDR1 MNHNS and CDR2 SASEGT. The CDR3 sequence is 13 residues long. Trimming left V 5 bases short and J 3 bases short, with 10 bases between.

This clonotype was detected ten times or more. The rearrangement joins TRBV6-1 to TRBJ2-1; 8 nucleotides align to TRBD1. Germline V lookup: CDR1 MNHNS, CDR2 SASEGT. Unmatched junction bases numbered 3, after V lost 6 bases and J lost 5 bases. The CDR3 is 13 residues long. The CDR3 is CASSQGADNEQFF. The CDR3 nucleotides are TGTGCCAGCAGCCAGGGGGCCGACAATGAGCAGTTCTTC.

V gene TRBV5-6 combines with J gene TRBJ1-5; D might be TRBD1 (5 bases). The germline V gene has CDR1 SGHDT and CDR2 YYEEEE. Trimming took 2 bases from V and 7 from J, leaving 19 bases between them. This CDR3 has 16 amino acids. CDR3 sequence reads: CASSFRLTALSQPQHF. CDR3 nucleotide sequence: TGTGCCAGCAGCTTCAGGTTGACAGCTTTGTCCCAGCCCCAGCATTTT.

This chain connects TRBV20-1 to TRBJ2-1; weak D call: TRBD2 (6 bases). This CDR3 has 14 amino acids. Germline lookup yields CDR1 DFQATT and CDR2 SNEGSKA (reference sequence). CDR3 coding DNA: TGCAGGATAAGGCCGGGAGACCACTACAATGAGCAGTTCTTC. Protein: CRIRPGDHYNEQFF.

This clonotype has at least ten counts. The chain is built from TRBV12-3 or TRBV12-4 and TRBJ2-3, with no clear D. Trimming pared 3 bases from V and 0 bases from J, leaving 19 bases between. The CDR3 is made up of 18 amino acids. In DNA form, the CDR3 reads TGTGCCAGCAGTTTTCCCGATCTCTGGGGAACTAGCACAGATACGCAGTATTTT. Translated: CASSFPDLWGTSTDTQYF.

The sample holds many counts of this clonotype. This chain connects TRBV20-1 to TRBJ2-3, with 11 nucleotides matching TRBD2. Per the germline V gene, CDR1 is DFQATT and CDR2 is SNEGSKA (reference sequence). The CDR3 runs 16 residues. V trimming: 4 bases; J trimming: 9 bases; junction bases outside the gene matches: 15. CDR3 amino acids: CSATLPGTSGPRTQYF. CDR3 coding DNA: TGCAGTGCTACCCTACCCGGGACTAGCGGCCCCCGGACGCAGTATTTT.

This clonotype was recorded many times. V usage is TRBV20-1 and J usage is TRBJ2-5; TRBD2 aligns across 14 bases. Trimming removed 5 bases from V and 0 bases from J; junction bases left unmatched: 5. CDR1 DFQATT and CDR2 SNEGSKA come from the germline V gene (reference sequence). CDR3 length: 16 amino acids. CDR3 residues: CSAPGLAGEYQETQYF. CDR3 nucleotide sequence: TGCAGTGCTCCGGGACTAGCGGGGGAGTACCAAGAGACCCAGTACTTC.

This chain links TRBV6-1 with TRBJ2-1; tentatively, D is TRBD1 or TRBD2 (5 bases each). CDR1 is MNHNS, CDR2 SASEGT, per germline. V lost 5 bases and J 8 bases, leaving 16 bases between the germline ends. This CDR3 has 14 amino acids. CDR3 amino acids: CASSQPGPGHEQFF. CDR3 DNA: TGTGCCAGCAGTCAACCGGGACCCGGCCATGAGCAGTTCTTC.

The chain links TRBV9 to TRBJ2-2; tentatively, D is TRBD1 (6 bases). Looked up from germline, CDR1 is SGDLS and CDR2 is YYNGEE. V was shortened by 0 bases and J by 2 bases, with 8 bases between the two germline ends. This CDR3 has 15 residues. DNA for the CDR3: TGTGCCAGCAGCGTAGGGGGACACAACACCGGGGAGCTGTTTTTT. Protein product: CASSVGGHNTGELFF.

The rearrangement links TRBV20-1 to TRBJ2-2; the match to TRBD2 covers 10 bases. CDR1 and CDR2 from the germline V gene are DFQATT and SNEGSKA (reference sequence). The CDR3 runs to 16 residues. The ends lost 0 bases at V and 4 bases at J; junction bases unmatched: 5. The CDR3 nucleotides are TGCAGTGCTAGAGATATAATAGCGGGAGGCACCGGGGAGCTGTTTTTT. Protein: CSARDIIAGGTGELFF.

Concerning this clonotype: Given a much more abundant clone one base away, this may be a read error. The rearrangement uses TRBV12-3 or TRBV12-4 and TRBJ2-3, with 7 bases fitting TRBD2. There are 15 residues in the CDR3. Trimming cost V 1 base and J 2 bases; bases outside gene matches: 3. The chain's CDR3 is CASSLVLAVTDTQYF. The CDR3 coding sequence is TGTGCCAGCAGTTTAGTGCTAGCGGTCACAGATACGCAGTATTTT.

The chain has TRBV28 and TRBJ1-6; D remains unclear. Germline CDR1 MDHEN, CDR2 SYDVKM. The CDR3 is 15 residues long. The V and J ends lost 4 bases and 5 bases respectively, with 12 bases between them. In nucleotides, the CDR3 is TGTGCCAGCAGTTGGAGGAGCGCCAATAATTCACCCCTCCACTTT. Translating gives CASSWRSANNSPLHF.

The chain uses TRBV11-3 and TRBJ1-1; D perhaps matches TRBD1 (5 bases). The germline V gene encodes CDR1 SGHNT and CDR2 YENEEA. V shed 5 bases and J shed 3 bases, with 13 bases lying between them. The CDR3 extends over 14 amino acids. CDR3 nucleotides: TGTGCCAGCAGCCAAGAGACAGCGTACACTGAAGCTTTCTTT. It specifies CASSQETAYTEAFF.